This entry features one T cell receptor beta chain sequence. In the authors' workflow: Reference gene primer amplification yielded estimated nucleated cell counts. Produced via immunoSEQ multiplex PCR; TCRdb's table is partial and in-frame only. V and J calls plus clone size are reproduced from that table; the DNA served to infer D and trimming. The data hold roughly 430,000 clones, with roughly 90% observed a single time. The record originates from a study of blood T cell repertoires in COVID-19. Study information: PBMCs, B-cell-depleted T cells, or T cells were the source of the cDNA or gDNA that made up the material.

The CDR3 loop spans 11 amino acids. Trimming left V 0 bases short and J 8 bases short, with 7 bases between. Germline V gene sequence: CDR1 GTSNPN, CDR2 SVGIG (reference sequence). Adults between roughly 18 and 95 years of age took part from about 24 US areas. Participants reported their clinical history, and cohort assignment relied on those reports. The sequenced sample was PBMCs or T cells enriched from blood (not recorded which). The V gene is TRBV30, the J gene TRBJ1-1; D is perhaps TRBD1 (5 bases). The clonotype originates from a woman between 40 and 50 years old with acute COVID-19. The CDR3, as DNA: TGTGCCTGGAGTGTACAGGAAGAAGCTTTCTTT. Translation gives CAWSVQEEAFF.